These 32 T cell receptor beta chains came from one sample sequenced in a study of T cell changes during pregnancy in multiple sclerosis. Sequenced by immunoSEQ multiplex PCR; TCRdb stores in-frame clones only, minus some. The sample lists under 100,000 clones; 85% to 95% were seen once. Here the sequenced sample was peripheral blood, taken in the first trimester of pregnancy. The receptors shown here come from a female donor in good health, enrolled as a control in a pregnancy study.

About this clone: This sample includes further DNA sequences coding for the same CDR3. The V call is TRBV28, the J call TRBJ1-2; perhaps TRBD1 as D (5 bases). The V end lost 8 bases, the J end lost 4 bases, and 14 bases lay between the germline ends. The CDR3 runs to 13 residues. Germline loops: CDR1 MDHEN, CDR2 SYDVKM. CDR3 in DNA: TGTGCCAGCTCCCTGGGGGGGACCTATGGCTACACCTTC. It yields the protein CASSLGGTYGYTF.

The genes are TRBV27 and TRBJ1-5; no firm D call. V lost 4 bases and J lost 0, with 10 bases in between. The CDR3 runs 15 residues. CDR1 and CDR2 (germline): MNHEY, SMNVEV (reference sequence). CDR3 sequence: CASSYSGYSNQPQHF. As DNA, the CDR3 is TGTGCCAGCAGTTATTCAGGTTATAGCAATCAGCCCCAGCATTTT.

The V call is TRBV7-9, the J call TRBJ2-2; 11 positions match TRBD1. CDR3 length: 15 residues. The ends lost 3 bases at V and 6 bases at J; junction bases unmatched: 3. CDR1 is SEHNR and CDR2 is FQNEAQ in the germline V gene (reference sequence). CDR3 DNA sequence: TGTGCCAGCAGCTTCGGGGACAGGGGGGCCGGGGAGCTGTTTTTT. Protein: CASSFGDRGAGELFF.

The chain combines TRBV5-1 with TRBJ1-5, with no clear D. The V gene lost 1 base and the J gene lost 6 bases, with 8 bases spanning the gap. This CDR3 has 13 residues. The germline V gene encodes CDR1 SGHRS and CDR2 YFSETQ. CDR3 loop: CASSLSGSQPQHF. The CDR3 region has the DNA TGCGCCAGCAGCTTGAGTGGGAGTCAGCCCCAGCATTTT. The whole variable domain, filled in from reference TRBV5-1 and TRBJ1-5, reads KAGVTQTPRYLIKTRGQQVTLSCSPISGHRSVSWYQQTPGQGLQFLFEYFSETQRNKGNFPGRFSGRQFSNSRSEMNVSTLELGDSALYLCASSLSGSQPQHFGDGTRLSIL.

The chain couples TRBV7-2 to TRBJ1-2; no firm D call. The CDR3 is 16 amino acids. Trimming shortened V by 2 bases and J by 4 bases, and 17 bases separated the two germline ends. Germline assignment: CDR1 SGHTA and CDR2 FQGNSA. CDR3 nucleotides: TGTGCCAGCAGCTTAACCCCTAGACCAATCAGCTATGGCTACACCTTC. It encodes CASSLTPRPISYGYTF.

The chain employs TRBV6-1 and TRBJ2-2; 11 bases are shared with TRBD2. The CDR3 is made up of 15 amino acids. CDR1 and CDR2 from the germline V gene are MNHNS and SASEGT. The junction had 4 bases not matched to a gene; V was cut back by 3 bases and J by 7 bases. CDR3 bases: TGTGCCAGCAGTGATAGCGGGGGGGCCATCGGGGAGCTGTTTTTT. Amino acids: CASSDSGGAIGELFF.

The chain has TRBV7-2 and TRBJ2-5; D perhaps matches TRBD1 (6 bases). The length of the CDR3 is 16 residues. Per germline, CDR1 SGHTA and CDR2 FQGNSA. Trimming pared 4 bases from V and 2 bases from J, leaving 17 bases between. CDR3 sequence reads: CASSSQSGGPQETQYF. The CDR3 bases are TGTGCCAGCAGCTCGCAATCTGGGGGCCCTCAAGAGACCCAGTACTTC.

The V call is TRBV4-3, the J call TRBJ2-7, with TRBD2 identical over 14 bases. V was pared by 4 bases and J by 2 bases, with 1 base of the junction left unmatched. The germline V gene encodes CDR1 LGHNA and CDR2 YSLEER. This CDR3 spans 15 amino acids. As DNA, the CDR3 is TGCGCCAGCAGCCCGACTAGCGGGGGGGCCTACGAGCAGTACTTC. Amino acid sequence: CASSPTSGGAYEQYF.

The chain joins TRBV4-3 to TRBJ1-2; possible D gene TRBD1, 5 bases. The CDR3 runs 16 residues. Germline lookup yields CDR1 LGHNA and CDR2 YSLEER. V was clipped by 0 bases and J by 4 bases, with 15 bases between them. The CDR3 reads CASSQEFWQGFYGYTF. In nucleotides, the CDR3 is TGCGCCAGCAGCCAAGAGTTTTGGCAGGGTTTCTATGGCTACACCTTC.

This sequence joins TRBV6-5 and TRBJ2-5; D uncertain. This CDR3 is 12 amino acids long. V was pared by 3 bases and J by 0 bases, with 2 bases between. Germline V gives CDR1 MNHEY, CDR2 SVGAGI. The CDR3 DNA follows: TGTGCCAGCAGTTATAACCAAGAGACCCAGTACTTC. This translates into CASSYNQETQYF.

The chain has TRBV11-2 and TRBJ2-7, with 8 bases that match TRBD2. The V gene end was trimmed by 5 bases and the J gene end by 4 bases; junction bases not matched to a gene: 7. CDR1 SGHAT and CDR2 FQNNGV come from the germline V gene. The CDR3 runs 14 residues. CDR3 protein: CASSPSGGPYEQYF. The CDR3 DNA reads TGTGCCAGCAGCCCGAGCGGGGGACCTTACGAGCAGTACTTC.

In this sample, this clone turned up once. The V and J genes are TRBV7-9 and TRBJ2-1, with D possibly being TRBD2 (6 bases). Germline V gene data show CDR1 as SEHNR and CDR2 as FQNEAQ (reference sequence). There are 18 residues in the CDR3. V was trimmed by 0 bases and J by 7 bases, leaving 22 bases between them. The CDR3 bases are TGTGCCAGCAGCTTAGCTTGGGCCGCGGAGGGGAAAAAGAATGAGCAGTTCTTC. Translation gives CASSLAWAAEGKKNEQFF.

The V and J genes are TRBV19 and TRBJ1-6; 7 nucleotides match TRBD1. The trim removed 9 bases at V and 7 bases at J, leaving 9 bases unmatched. The CDR3 is 14 residues long. The germline V gene has CDR1 LNHDA and CDR2 SQIVND (reference sequence). The CDR3 protein is CASSRQGANSPLHF. The DNA for the CDR3 is TGTGCCAGCTCTCGACAGGGAGCCAATTCACCCCTCCACTTT. The full variable domain, completed using reference TRBV19 and TRBJ1-6, is DGGITQSPKYLFRKEGQNVTLSCEQNLNHDAMYWYRQDPGQGLRLIYYSQIVNDFQKGDIAEGYSVSREKKESFPLTVTSAQKNPTAFYLCASSRQGANSPLHFGNGTRLTVT.

The chain combines TRBV30 with TRBJ2-3; a weak D match, TRBD1 (5 bases). This CDR3 contains 14 residues. Germline V CDR1 and CDR2: GTSNPN, SVGIG (reference sequence). V lost 1 base and J 8 bases, leaving 16 bases between the germline ends. The CDR3 region has the DNA TGTGCCTGGAGTGGGGGAATTATCCAGGGTACGCAGTATTTT. Protein product: CAWSGGIIQGTQYF.

The V call is TRBV6-5, the J call TRBJ2-3; 8 bases agree with TRBD2. CDR1 is MNHEY, CDR2 SVGAGI, per germline. The CDR3 loop spans 15 amino acids. Trimming removed 8 bases from V and 0 bases from J; junction bases left unmatched: 7. As DNA, the CDR3 is TGTGCCAGCGCCTTACTAGCGGTGAGCACAGATACGCAGTATTTT. This sequence encodes CASALLAVSTDTQYF.

The table lists this clone with a few counts. Other DNA sequences of this sample code for an identical CDR3. V and J are TRBV4-3 and TRBJ2-1, with TRBD1 matching 7 bases. Germline CDR1 reads LGHNA; CDR2 reads YSLEER. There are 15 residues in the CDR3. V gave up 2 bases and J gave up 4 bases; unmatched junction bases: 5. This CDR3 is CASSQRQGLYNEQFF. In DNA form, the CDR3 reads TGCGCCAGCAGCCAACGACAGGGTCTATACAATGAGCAGTTCTTC.

V is TRBV18 and J is TRBJ1-5; D possibly corresponds to TRBD1 (6 bases). The V and J ends lost 4 bases and 6 bases respectively, with 13 bases between them. In germline, CDR1 is KGHSH, CDR2 LQKENI. This CDR3 is 14 amino acids long. The CDR3 DNA follows: TGTGCCAGCTCACTAGGGGGGGGCGGTCAGCCCCAGCATTTT. It yields the protein CASSLGGGGQPQHF.

The chain is built from TRBV18 and TRBJ2-3; the match to TRBD1 covers 8 bases. Germline CDR1 is KGHSH and CDR2 is LQKENI. The CDR3 length is 16 residues. With 3 bases clipped from V and 2 bases from J, the junction kept 7 bases outside the gene matches. CDR3 bases: TGTGCCAGCTCACCTACGACAGGGGCTTCCACAGATACGCAGTATTTT. As protein: CASSPTTGASTDTQYF.

The chain carries TRBV4-3 and TRBJ1-2; TRBD1 matches at 9 bases. The ends lost 4 bases at V and 8 bases at J; junction bases unmatched: 5. Germline V gene data show CDR1 as LGHNA and CDR2 as YSLEER. The CDR3 extends over 13 amino acids. DNA of the CDR3: TGCGCCAGCAGCCCGGACAGGGGTGCGGGCTACACCTTC. This codes for CASSPDRGAGYTF.

The rearrangement joins TRBV9 to TRBJ1-2; the match to TRBD1 covers 9 bases. The V gene's germline CDR1 is SGDLS and CDR2 YYNGEE. The CDR3 is 15 amino acids. V lost 5 bases, J lost 3 bases, and 8 bases stayed unmatched. The CDR3 DNA reads as TGTGCCAGCAGAAGGGGACAGGGAGGGTACTATGGCTACACCTTC. Protein product: CASRRGQGGYYGYTF.

The genes are TRBV4-1 and TRBJ2-5, with TRBD2 matching over 9 bases. Germline CDR1 reads MGHRA; CDR2 reads YSYEKL. V shed 4 bases, J shed 5 bases, and the junction held 5 bases outside the gene matches. The CDR3 runs to 14 residues. DNA of the CDR3: TGCGCCAGCAGCCGGGGACTAGCAAAGGAGACCCAGTACTTC. It codes for CASSRGLAKETQYF.

The V call is TRBV7-9, the J call TRBJ1-1; a weak D match, TRBD1 (5 bases). Trimming removed 1 base from V and 2 bases from J, with 14 bases in between. The germline V gene encodes CDR1 SEHNR and CDR2 FQNEAQ (reference sequence). The CDR3 totals 16 residues. Here the CDR3 DNA reads TGTGCCAGCAGCTTAGTTCCCGCGGGGACCAACACTGAAGCTTTCTTT. Protein product: CASSLVPAGTNTEAFF.

The chain uses TRBV4-1 and TRBJ1-1, with TRBD1 matching 8 bases. The J segment lost 1 base and the V segment lost 2 bases, leaving 15 bases of the junction unmatched. The CDR3 contains 19 residues. CDR1 MGHRA and CDR2 YSYEKL come from the germline V gene. The CDR3 nucleotides read TGCGCCAGCAGCCAAAAGGCGGGTGGGGGTGGACAGGGGAACACTGAAGCTTTCTTT. Protein sequence: CASSQKAGGGGQGNTEAFF.

This clone has just one count. This chain uses TRBV13 with TRBJ2-1; TRBD2 might be the D (5 bases). Trimming pared 8 bases from V and 0 bases from J, leaving 17 bases between. CDR1 PRHDT and CDR2 FYEKMQ come from the germline V gene (reference sequence). The CDR3 sequence is 16 residues long. CDR3 bases: TGTGCCAGCGCCCCTCTGGCGGGCAGCTCCTACAATGAGCAGTTCTTC. This encodes CASAPLAGSSYNEQFF.

This chain connects TRBV9 to TRBJ2-1; 8 nucleotides agree with TRBD2. J gave up 8 bases and V 4 bases, and 14 bases lay outside the gene matches. This CDR3 spans 16 amino acids. The V gene's germline CDR1 is SGDLS and CDR2 YYNGEE. DNA of the CDR3: TGTGCCAGCAGCCCCTTCGCGGGGGGTTCGGGGGATGAGCAGTTCTTC. Encoded protein: CASSPFAGGSGDEQFF.

This clone showed up just once. The chain has TRBV6-5 and TRBJ1-2; D perhaps matches TRBD1 (6 bases). Germline V gives CDR1 MNHEY, CDR2 SVGAGI. Trimming took off 2 bases at V and 7 bases at J, with 14 bases between the two ends. This CDR3 comprises 14 residues. CDR3 nucleotides: TGTGCCAGCAGTTACGACGGGGGGCCGAGTGGCTACACCTTC. Protein sequence: CASSYDGGPSGYTF.

For the CDR3, the DNA is TGTGCCAGCAGCCTCGGGACAGGGGGTCAGGCGTTGGGCTACACCTTC. Residues: CASSLGTGGQALGYTF. The V gene is TRBV5-4, the J gene TRBJ1-2; 11 positions match TRBD1. Germline lookup yields CDR1 SGHNT and CDR2 YYREEE (reference sequence). V lost 4 bases to trimming and J lost 8 bases; unmatched junction nucleotides: 13. This CDR3 is built from 16 residues. The variable domain in full, completed from reference TRBV5-4 and TRBJ1-2, reads ETGVTQSPTHLIKTRGQQVTLRCSSQSGHNTVSWYQQALGQGPQFIFQYYREEENGRGNFPPRFSGLQFPNYSSELNVNALELDDSALYLCASSLGTGGQALGYTFGSGTRLTVV.

The chain links TRBV9 to TRBJ2-1, with 7 positions matching TRBD2. V was clipped by 0 bases and J by 6 bases; unmatched bases: 6. This CDR3 contains 15 residues. CDR1 and CDR2 (germline): SGDLS, YYNGEE. CDR3 sequence (DNA): TGTGCCAGCAGCGTAGCGGGGGGAGGAAGCAATGAGCAGTTCTTC. Residues: CASSVAGGGSNEQFF.

The V call is TRBV18, the J call TRBJ1-1, with 9 bases fitting TRBD1. The trim removed 6 bases at V and 3 bases at J, leaving 5 bases unmatched. This CDR3 is built from 14 residues. Germline V lookup: CDR1 KGHSH, CDR2 LQKENI. The CDR3 sequence is CASSRDRVYTEAFF. DNA of the CDR3: TGTGCCAGCTCGCGGGACAGGGTGTACACTGAAGCTTTCTTT.

The chain links TRBV13 to TRBJ1-2, with TRBD1 matching over 10 bases. Trimming removed 7 bases from V and 3 bases from J; junction bases left unmatched: 8. This CDR3 has 15 residues. The V gene's germline CDR1 is PRHDT and CDR2 FYEKMQ (reference sequence). The DNA of the CDR3 is TGTGCCAGCATCCGGACAGGGGGGAGCCACTATGGCTACACCTTC. It codes for CASIRTGGSHYGYTF. The full variable domain, in which reference TRBV13 and TRBJ1-2 provide the parts outside the CDR3, is AAGVIQSPRHLIKEKRETATLKCYPIPRHDTVYWYQQGPGQDPQFLISFYEKMQSDKGSIPDRFSAQQFSDYHSELNMSSLELGDSALYFCASIRTGGSHYGYTFGSGTRLTVV.

The V and J genes are TRBV28 and TRBJ1-2; the match to TRBD1 covers 9 bases. The trim removed 3 bases at V and 1 base at J, leaving 0 bases unmatched. CDR3 length equals 14 residues. Germline V gene data show CDR1 as MDHEN and CDR2 as SYDVKM. Here the CDR3 reads CASSLTGGNYGYTF. CDR3 nucleotide sequence: TGTGCCAGCAGTTTGACAGGGGGTAACTATGGCTACACCTTC.

The V gene is TRBV9, the J gene TRBJ2-1; perhaps TRBD1 as D (6 bases). The CDR3 is 15 residues long. CDR1 and CDR2 (germline): SGDLS, YYNGEE. V dropped 0 bases and J dropped 2 bases, with 9 bases sitting between them. The CDR3 coding sequence is TGTGCCAGCAGCGTAGAACAGGGTCCCTACAATGAGCAGTTCTTC. Residues: CASSVEQGPYNEQFF.